A single sample is the source of the 21 T cell receptor beta chains below, sequenced in a study of T cell responses to AZD1222 COVID-19 vaccine. Profiling relied on immunoSEQ multiplex PCR, and the TCRdb table lists in-frame clones only, not all of them. The sample records 150,000 or so clones, 75% to 95% being singletons. Sequencing used peripheral blood, obtained on day 0 of AZD1222 vaccination. Every receptor here comes from an adult in good health.

The rearrangement joins TRBV14 to TRBJ2-7; D gene unclear. With 0 bases removed from V and 5 bases from J, the gap between germline ends came to 14 bases. The length of the CDR3 is 15 residues. The germline V gene has CDR1 SGHDN and CDR2 FVKESK. CDR3 coding DNA: TGTGCCAGCAGCCAAGATCTGAAGGGTCTCCACGAGCAGTACTTC. It is translated as CASSQDLKGLHEQYF.

This chain connects TRBV10-3 to TRBJ2-3; weak D call: TRBD1 (6 bases). V lost 3 bases to trimming and J lost 5 bases, with 6 bases between them. Germline values: CDR1 ENHRY, CDR2 SYGVKD. This CDR3 is 12 amino acids long. The CDR3 reads CAISEQGDTQYF. The CDR3 coding sequence is TGTGCCATCAGTGAACAGGGAGATACGCAGTATTTT.

This chain links TRBV27 with TRBJ1-2; tentative D call: TRBD1 (5 bases). V lost 0 bases and J lost 5, with 10 bases in between. CDR3 length: 14 amino acids. The germline CDR1 and CDR2 sequences are MNHEY and SMNVEV (reference sequence). CDR3 nucleotides: TGTGCCAGCAGTTTATCGGCAGGGCGATATGGCTACACCTTC. It encodes CASSLSAGRYGYTF.

The chain carries TRBV7-9 and TRBJ1-4, with D perhaps matching TRBD1 (5 bases). The ends were cut back, 4 bases at V and 7 bases at J, with 19 bases in the middle. The CDR3 length is 16 residues. Germline V lookup: CDR1 SEHNR, CDR2 FQNEAQ (reference sequence). CDR3 in DNA: TGTGCCAGCAGCTCAAATATGGGACCGTCCGTTGAAAAACTGTTTTTT. Amino acids: CASSSNMGPSVEKLFF. The entire variable domain, with the rest obtained from reference TRBV7-9 and TRBJ1-4, is as follows: DTGVSQNPRHKITKRGQNVTFRCDPISEHNRLYWYRQTLGQGPEFLTYFQNEAQLEKSRLLSDRFSAERPKGSFSTLEIQRTEQGDSAMYLCASSSNMGPSVEKLFFGSGTQLSVL.

The chain joins TRBV5-1 to TRBJ1-6, with D uncertain. V was clipped by 0 bases and J by 7 bases, with 5 bases between them. This CDR3 is 13 amino acids long. Looked up from germline, CDR1 is SGHRS and CDR2 is YFSETQ. Here the CDR3 DNA reads TGCGCCAGCAGCTTGGGACAAAATTCACCCCTCCACTTT. Translated, it gives CASSLGQNSPLHF.

The chain uses TRBV28 and TRBJ1-2; D gene unclear. CDR3 length: 12 amino acids. Germline loops: CDR1 MDHEN, CDR2 SYDVKM. V shed 6 bases and J shed 5 bases, with 10 bases lying between them. The CDR3 reads CASRVPGYGYTF. The CDR3 DNA is TGTGCCAGCAGGGTCCCGGGATATGGCTACACCTTC.

This chain connects TRBV28 to TRBJ2-7, with D uncertain. Deletions cut 9 bases from V and 3 bases from J, with 12 bases between. From germline, CDR1 is MDHEN and CDR2 SYDVKM. This CDR3 contains 12 residues. The CDR3 sequence is CASGETYYEQYF. As DNA, the CDR3 is TGTGCCAGTGGCGAGACCTACTACGAGCAGTACTTC. The full variable domain, with the rest looked up from reference TRBV28 and TRBJ2-7, is DVKVTQSSRYLVKRTGEKVFLECVQDMDHENMFWYRQDPGLGLRLIYFSYDVKMKEKGDIPEGYSVSREKKERFSLILESASTNQTSMYLCASGETYYEQYFGPGTRLTVT.

The chain joins TRBV21-1 to TRBJ1-5; the tabulated D call, TRBD1, remains unverified against the DNA. TRBV21-1 is a recognized pseudogene. The CDR3 has 17 amino acids. Written as DNA, the CDR3 is TGTGCCAGCAGCCCCCGGGACAGGGAAGGTAGCAATCAGCCCCAGCATTTT. This codes for CASSPRDREGSNQPQHF.

This chain joins TRBV5-1 and TRBJ2-2, with 10 bases matching TRBD2. Trimming cost V 7 bases and J 2 bases; bases outside gene matches: 14. The germline CDR1 and CDR2 sequences are SGHRS and YFSETQ. CDR3 length: 18 amino acids. In DNA, the CDR3 is TGCGCCAGCCGATTTAGCGGGAGGCCATCCTTCAACACCGGGGAGCTGTTTTTT. Residues: CASRFSGRPSFNTGELFF.

V usage is TRBV6-5 and J usage is TRBJ2-7, with D perhaps matching TRBD1 (5 bases). Germline V gene lookup returns CDR1 MNHEY and CDR2 SVGAGI. The CDR3 is 12 residues long. V was trimmed by 6 bases and J by 1 base, leaving 7 bases between them. CDR3 DNA: TGTGCCAGCAGAGGACAATCCTACGAGCAGTACTTC. Protein product: CASRGQSYEQYF.

This chain links TRBV5-6 with TRBJ2-7, with D perhaps matching TRBD1 (5 bases). V was cut by 3 bases and J by 0 bases, with 13 bases left in between. The CDR3 is 15 residues long. CDR1 is SGHDT and CDR2 is YYEEEE in the germline V gene. CDR3: CASSYRQTISYEQYF. DNA of the CDR3: TGTGCCAGCAGCTACCGACAGACCATCTCCTACGAGCAGTACTTC.

This chain joins TRBV29-1 and TRBJ2-7; D remains ambiguous. V lost 7 bases, J lost 3 bases, and 10 bases lay in between. The CDR3 runs 11 residues. Germline loops: CDR1 SQVTM, CDR2 ANQGSEA. The DNA for the CDR3 is TGCAGCGCTTCGGATGTCTACGAGCAGTACTTC. Encoded protein: CSASDVYEQYF.

V and J are TRBV19 and TRBJ1-2; possible D gene TRBD1, 6 bases. The V and J ends lost 8 bases and 6 bases respectively, with 22 bases between them. This CDR3 region has 15 residues. The germline V gene has CDR1 LNHDA and CDR2 SQIVND (reference sequence). The CDR3 reads CASSRTAEIPNGYTF. The CDR3 DNA follows: TGTGCCAGTTCCCGGACAGCCGAAATTCCTAATGGCTACACCTTC.

This clone was observed once. The chain is built from TRBV11-3 and TRBJ2-1; D is uncertain. This CDR3 is built from 13 residues. Germline V gene lookup returns CDR1 SGHNT and CDR2 YENEEA. V gave up 5 bases and J gave up 10 bases, with 15 bases separating them. The chain's CDR3 is CASSPKLGWEQFF. The CDR3 nucleotides are TGTGCCAGCAGCCCTAAGCTAGGGTGGGAGCAGTTCTTC.

The J gene is TRBJ2-3, the V gene TRBV3-1 (or the pseudogene TRBV3-2); D is possibly TRBD1 (5 bases). The CDR3 spans 17 residues. Germline V CDR1 and CDR2: LGHDT, YNNKEL (reference sequence). V was trimmed by 4 bases and J by 5 bases, leaving 22 bases between them. DNA of the CDR3: TGTGCCAGCAGCCCTCGGTATAAAACAGGTAGAGGAGATACGCAGTATTTT. Translation gives CASSPRYKTGRGDTQYF.

In its sample, this clone was seen once. The genes are TRBV7-3 and TRBJ2-3, with D uncertain. The CDR3 covers 14 residues. CDR1 SGHTA and CDR2 FQGTGA come from the germline V gene. V dropped 0 bases and J dropped 6 bases, with 10 bases sitting between them. The CDR3 region has the DNA TGTGCCAGCAGCTTAACGCTCCAGAGGGATACGCAGTATTTT. Translation gives CASSLTLQRDTQYF.

The J gene is TRBJ2-1, the V gene TRBV14; D is unclear. There are 12 residues in the CDR3. Germline CDR1 is SGHDN and CDR2 is FVKESK. V was cut by 1 base and J by 7 bases, with 5 bases left in between. In DNA form, the CDR3 reads TGTGCCAGCAGCCAAGGGCCGAATGAGCAGTTCTTC. Its protein product is CASSQGPNEQFF.

The CDR3 loop reads CATSDEGDTGENIQYF. In nucleotides, the CDR3 is TGTGCCACCAGTGATGAGGGGGACACGGGTGAAAACATTCAGTACTTC. The rearrangement joins TRBV24-1 to TRBJ2-4; TRBD1 might be the D (6 bases). Trimming shortened V by 3 bases and J by 5 bases, and 16 bases separated the two germline ends. Germline assignment: CDR1 KGHDR and CDR2 SFDVKD. The CDR3 length is 16 residues.

V gene TRBV10-3 combines with J gene TRBJ2-5; 11 bases align to TRBD2. This CDR3 is 15 amino acids long. Germline loops: CDR1 ENHRY, CDR2 SYGVKD. V trimming: 3 bases; J trimming: 5 bases; junction bases outside the gene matches: 5. The CDR3 bases are TGTGCCATCAGTGATATAGCGGGAGGGCCGGAGACCCAGTACTTC. Amino acids: CAISDIAGGPETQYF.

The gene calls are TRBV9 and TRBJ2-3, with unresolved D. V shed 3 bases and J shed 4 bases, with 9 bases lying between them. Germline loops: CDR1 SGDLS, CDR2 YYNGEE. This CDR3 region has 13 residues. This CDR3 reads CASSANSADTQYF. The CDR3 bases are TGTGCCAGCAGCGCCAATTCCGCAGATACGCAGTATTTT.

The gene calls are TRBV4-2 and TRBJ2-4; 8 positions match TRBD1. With V trimmed by 1 base and J by 7 bases, 3 bases remained unmatched. CDR3 length: 14 amino acids. Germline CDR1 LGHNA, CDR2 YNFKEQ. CDR3 in DNA: TGTGCCAGCAGCCAAGCCAGGGGGCTGAACATTCAGTACTTC. This gives the protein CASSQARGLNIQYF.